This entry describes one T cell receptor (beta chain). Its antigen is still unknown. The data were produced by immunoSEQ multiplex PCR, yet TCRdb's version contains in-frame clones alone and is incomplete. The sample includes about 28,000 clones, over 60% seen only once; the top ten take 16%. The sample originates from a study of radiotherapy plus CTLA-4 blockade in lung cancer. Study summary: Of all patients, approximately 17% responded objectively and approximately 29% showed disease control. Overall study results and limits: Following radiotherapy plus ipilimumab, tumor-derived TCR clones expanded in the blood.

Germline V gene data show CDR1 as SEHNR and CDR2 as FQNEAQ (reference sequence). This CDR3 comprises 17 residues. With 4 bases removed from V and 6 bases from J, the gap between germline ends came to 21 bases. The gene calls are TRBV7-9 and TRBJ2-2, with D perhaps matching TRBD1 (6 bases). The specimen was peripheral blood, collected from a patient treated with radiotherapy plus ipilimumab. The clonotype originates from a human donor with non-small cell lung cancer that progressed on radiotherapy plus ipilimumab. Written as DNA, the CDR3 is TGTGCCAGCAGCTCTTTAAATTCAAACAAGGGGGCCGGGGAGCTGTTTTTT. This codes for CASSSLNSNKGAGELFF.